One and the same sample provided the 13 T cell receptor beta chains below, sequenced in a study of lung T cells in sarcoidosis with Löfgren's syndrome. TCRdb reprocessed the reads via MiXCR and lists one record per CDR3 protein. This repertoire shows about 63,000 distinct CDR3 sequences, 20% to 25% found once; its top ten account for less than 2.5%. Input material: CD4+ T cells from PBMCs. All receptors derive from a human donor with sarcoidosis (Löfgren's syndrome or another form), or a control subject (not recorded which).

A note on this clonotype: An end of the junction differs from the germline gene, which may be a read error. This sequence joins TRBV6-1 and TRBJ2-2; D might be TRBD1 or TRBD2, each matching 6 bases. The CDR3 loop spans 13 amino acids. Looked up from germline, CDR1 is MNHNS and CDR2 is SASEGT. Here the CDR3 reads CAGREGGSGELFF. CDR3 nucleotide sequence: TGTGCCGGCAGAGAAGGGGGGTCCGGGGAGCTGTTTTTT.

This clonotype occurred many times. The chain links TRBV12-3 or TRBV12-4 to TRBJ2-3; D is uncertain. Trimming took 5 bases from V and 0 from J, leaving 12 bases between them. The length of the CDR3 is 15 residues. The CDR3 DNA reads as TGTGCCAGCAGTCCCGGACGGCCTAGCACAGATACGCAGTATTTT. This gives the protein CASSPGRPSTDTQYF.

This sequence joins TRBV30 and TRBJ2-2, with D perhaps matching TRBD1 or TRBD2 (5 bases each). The CDR3 consists of 14 residues. Deletions cut 8 bases from V and 6 bases from J, with 19 bases between. CDR1 and CDR2 from the germline V gene are GTSNPN and SVGIG (reference sequence). DNA for the CDR3: TGTGCCAGAACGGGGCGAGGGAAAGCCGGGGAGCTGTTTTTT. Translating gives CARTGRGKAGELFF.

A remark on this clonotype: One end of the junction fails to match germline, which may point to a read error. The rearrangement joins TRBV7-9 to TRBJ1-6, with 7 positions matching TRBD1. CDR3 size: 15 residues. Per the germline V gene, CDR1 is SEHNR and CDR2 is FQNEAQ (reference sequence). Here the CDR3 DNA reads TGTGCCAGCGGGACAACCGGGACAGATAATCCACCCCTCCACTTT. It yields the protein CASGTTGTDNPPLHF.

This clonotype was seen a few times. The chain carries TRBV7-2 and TRBJ1-1; a weak D match, TRBD1 (5 bases). CDR1 and CDR2 (germline): SGHTA, FQGNSA. The ends were cut back, 0 bases at V and 5 bases at J, with 7 bases in the middle. The length of the CDR3 is 13 residues. DNA of the CDR3: TGTGCCAGCAGCTTAGCGGGGCAGACTGAAGCTTTCTTT. Translating it yields CASSLAGQTEAFF.

This clonotype was seen at least ten times. The V call is TRBV7-2, the J call TRBJ2-2, with 12 bases fitting TRBD2. Germline-derived CDR1 and CDR2 are SGHTA and FQGNSA. V lost 2 bases, J lost 5 bases, and 6 bases stayed unmatched. The CDR3 is 17 amino acids. CDR3 sequence: CASSLFTSGRITGELFF. CDR3 in DNA: TGTGCCAGCAGCTTATTCACTAGCGGGAGGATAACCGGGGAGCTGTTTTTT.

This clonotype was seen many times. The chain combines TRBV6-2 or TRBV6-3 with TRBJ2-7, with 9 bases identical to TRBD2. The CDR3 loop spans 17 amino acids. V gave up 5 bases and J gave up 0 bases; unmatched junction bases: 11. CDR1 and CDR2 from the germline V gene are MNHEY and SVGEGT. The DNA of the CDR3 is TGTGCCAGCAGTGACTACCCGACTAGCGGAACCTCCTACGAGCAGTACTTC. Protein: CASSDYPTSGTSYEQYF.

About this clonotype itself: This may stem from a read error, because a much larger clone lies one nucleotide away. The chain recombines TRBV6-1 with TRBJ1-1, with 10 bases identical to TRBD1. CDR1 and CDR2 from the germline V gene are MNHNS and SASEGT. The CDR3 runs to 15 residues. The J segment lost 4 bases and the V segment lost 5 bases, leaving 7 bases of the junction unmatched. The CDR3 here is CASSIRDRGITEAFF. The CDR3 DNA reads TGTGCCAGCAGTATCCGGGACAGGGGTATCACTGAAGCTTTCTTT.

The sample holds a few counts of this clonotype. This chain uses TRBV7-2 with TRBJ1-4, with TRBD1 as a possible D gene (5 bases). Germline V lookup: CDR1 SGHTA, CDR2 FQGNSA. The CDR3 covers 15 residues. Trimming took off 1 base at V and 3 bases at J, with 9 bases between the two ends. CDR3 nucleotide sequence: TGTGCCAGCAGCTTAGGCGGGGACCCTAATGAAAAACTGTTTTTT. This gives the protein CASSLGGDPNEKLFF.

This clonotype was detected a few times. This rearrangement joins TRBV4-3 to TRBJ1-6, with D perhaps TRBD1 (5 bases). This CDR3 comprises 15 residues. Trimming shortened V by 0 bases and J by 7 bases, and 10 bases separated the two germline ends. The germline V gene encodes CDR1 LGHNA and CDR2 YSLEER. The CDR3 protein is CASSQDWAGNSPLHF. The CDR3 bases are TGCGCCAGCAGCCAAGATTGGGCAGGGAATTCACCCCTCCACTTT.

The chain couples TRBV4-3 to TRBJ2-1, with a tentative D call TRBD2 (5 bases). The V gene lost 1 base and the J gene lost 12 bases, with 13 bases spanning the gap. The V gene's germline CDR1 is LGHNA and CDR2 YSLEER. The CDR3 runs to 13 residues. CDR3 coding DNA: TGCGCCAGCAGCCAAGGGCCTAGCAGTGTGCAGTTCTTC. This sequence encodes CASSQGPSSVQFF.

The chain recombines TRBV9 with TRBJ1-4, with a possible D match to TRBD1 (5 bases). Germline assignment: CDR1 SGDLS and CDR2 YYNGEE. This CDR3 contains 15 residues. Trimming cost V 4 bases and J 2 bases, with 12 bases left between them. This CDR3 reads CASSPRGDTNEKLFF. CDR3 sequence (DNA): TGTGCCAGCAGCCCCCGGGGGGACACTAATGAAAAACTGTTTTTT.

V gene TRBV20-1 combines with J gene TRBJ2-7; D is unclear. This CDR3 spans 12 amino acids. Deletions cut 0 bases from V and 2 bases from J, with 5 bases between. The germline CDR1 and CDR2 sequences are DFQATT and SNEGSKA (reference sequence). Here the CDR3 reads CSARDGPYEQYV. In DNA form, the CDR3 reads TGCAGTGCTAGAGACGGTCCCTACGAGCAGTACGTC.